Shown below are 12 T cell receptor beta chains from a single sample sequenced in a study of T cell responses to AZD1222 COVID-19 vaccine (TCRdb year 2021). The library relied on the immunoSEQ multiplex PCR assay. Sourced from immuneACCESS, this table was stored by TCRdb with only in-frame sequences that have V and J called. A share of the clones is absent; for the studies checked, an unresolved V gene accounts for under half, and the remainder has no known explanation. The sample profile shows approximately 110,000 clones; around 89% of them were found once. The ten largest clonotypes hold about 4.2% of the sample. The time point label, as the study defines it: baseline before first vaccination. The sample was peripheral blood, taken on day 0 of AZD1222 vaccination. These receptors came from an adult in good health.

CDR3 in amino acids: CASRFFVQGDGYTF. The CDR3 DNA reads TGTGCCAGCAGATTTTTCGTACAGGGGGATGGCTACACCTTC. The chain employs TRBV28 and TRBJ1-2; 8 nucleotides match TRBD1. With 6 bases clipped from V and 6 bases from J, the junction kept 9 bases outside the gene matches. Germline V lookup: CDR1 MDHEN, CDR2 SYDVKM. This CDR3 spans 14 amino acids.

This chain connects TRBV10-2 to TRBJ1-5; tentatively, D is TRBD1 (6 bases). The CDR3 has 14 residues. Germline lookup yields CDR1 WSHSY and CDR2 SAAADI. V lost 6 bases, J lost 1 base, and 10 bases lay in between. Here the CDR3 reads CASRGTGSNQPQHF. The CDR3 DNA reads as TGCGCCAGCAGGGGTACAGGGAGCAATCAGCCCCAGCATTTT.

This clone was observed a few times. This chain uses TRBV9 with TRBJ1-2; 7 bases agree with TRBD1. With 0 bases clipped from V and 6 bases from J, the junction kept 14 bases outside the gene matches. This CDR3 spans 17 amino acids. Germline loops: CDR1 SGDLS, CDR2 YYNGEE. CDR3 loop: CASSVGGTVRRGDGYTF. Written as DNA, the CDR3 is TGTGCCAGCAGCGTAGGCGGGACAGTCCGCCGAGGGGATGGCTACACCTTC.

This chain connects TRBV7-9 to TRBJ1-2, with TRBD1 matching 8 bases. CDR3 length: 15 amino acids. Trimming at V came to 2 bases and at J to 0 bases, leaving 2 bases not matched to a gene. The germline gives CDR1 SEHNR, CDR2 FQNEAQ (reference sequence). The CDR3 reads CASSLRTGTNYGYTF. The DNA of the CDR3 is TGTGCCAGCAGCTTAAGGACAGGGACTAACTATGGCTACACCTTC.

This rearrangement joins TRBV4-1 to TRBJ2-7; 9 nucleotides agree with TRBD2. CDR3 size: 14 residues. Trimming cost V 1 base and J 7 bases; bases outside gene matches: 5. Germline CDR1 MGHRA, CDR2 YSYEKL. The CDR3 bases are TGCGCCAGCAGCCAAGGGCGGGAGGGCTGGGAGCAGTACTTC. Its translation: CASSQGREGWEQYF.

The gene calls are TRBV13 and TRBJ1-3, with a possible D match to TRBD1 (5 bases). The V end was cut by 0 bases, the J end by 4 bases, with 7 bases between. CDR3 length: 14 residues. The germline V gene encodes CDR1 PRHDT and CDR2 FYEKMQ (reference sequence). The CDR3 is CASSLGTVGNTIYF. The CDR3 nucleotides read TGTGCCAGCAGCTTAGGGACAGTCGGAAACACCATATATTTT.

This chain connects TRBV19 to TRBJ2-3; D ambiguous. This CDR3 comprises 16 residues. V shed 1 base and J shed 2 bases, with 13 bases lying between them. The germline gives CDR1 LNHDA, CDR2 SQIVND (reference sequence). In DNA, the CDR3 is TGTGCCAGTAGTATAGGGTACAAATCCTACACAGATACGCAGTATTTT. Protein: CASSIGYKSYTDTQYF.

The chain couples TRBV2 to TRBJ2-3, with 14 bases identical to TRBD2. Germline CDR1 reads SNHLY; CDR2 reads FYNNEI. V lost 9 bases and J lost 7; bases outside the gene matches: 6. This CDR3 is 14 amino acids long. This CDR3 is CASTGTSGSYTQYF. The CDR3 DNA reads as TGTGCCAGTACCGGGACTAGCGGGAGCTATACGCAGTATTTT.

This CDR3 is CASSKAPRGRFPTDSPLHF. The CDR3, as DNA: TGTGCCAGCAGCAAAGCGCCCAGGGGGCGCTTTCCTACCGATTCACCCCTCCACTTT. This chain links TRBV21-1 with TRBJ1-6; the D call of TRBD1 is as the table states it, not checked on the DNA. TRBV21-1 is a listed pseudogene. The CDR3 is made up of 19 amino acids.

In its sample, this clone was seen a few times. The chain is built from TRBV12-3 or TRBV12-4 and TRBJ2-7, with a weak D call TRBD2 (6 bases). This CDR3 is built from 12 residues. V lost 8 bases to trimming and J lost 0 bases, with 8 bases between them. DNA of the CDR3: TGTGCCAGCGCGGGGCGCTCCTACGAGCAGTACTTC. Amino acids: CASAGRSYEQYF.

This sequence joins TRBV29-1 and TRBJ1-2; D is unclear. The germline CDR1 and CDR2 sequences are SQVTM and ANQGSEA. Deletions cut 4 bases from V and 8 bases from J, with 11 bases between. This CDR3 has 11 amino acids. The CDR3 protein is CSVADEGGYTF. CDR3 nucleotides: TGCAGCGTTGCGGACGAAGGCGGCTACACCTTC.

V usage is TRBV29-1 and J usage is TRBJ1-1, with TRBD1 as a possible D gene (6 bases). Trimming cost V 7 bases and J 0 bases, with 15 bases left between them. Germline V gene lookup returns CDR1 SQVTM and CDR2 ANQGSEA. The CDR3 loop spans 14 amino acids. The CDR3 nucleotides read TGCAGCGCGTCGGCGGGGGCAGTGAACACTGAAGCTTTCTTT. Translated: CSASAGAVNTEAFF.